This T cell receptor beta chain was identified in a study of blood T cell repertoires in COVID-19. Study-level background: Samples came from the United States, Italy and Spain, spanning acute and convalescent COVID-19. Nucleic acid was either cDNA or gDNA, and it came from T cells, B-cell-depleted T cells, or PBMCs.

The authors' processing: Reference gene primers were amplified, and this amplification served to estimate nucleated cell counts. TCRdb keeps only in-frame clones here, not all; method: immunoSEQ multiplex PCR. V, J and clone size are those of that table, while D and trimming were read from the DNA. The sample consists of some 80,000 clones, 65% to 90% of them appearing once. Germline CDR1 is LGHNA and CDR2 is YNFKEQ. The V and J ends lost 0 bases and 5 bases respectively, with 11 bases between them. CDR3 length: 16 residues. Patients from Seattle were sampled longitudinally, starting during active infection.

Specimen: peripheral blood. This chain joins TRBV4-2 and TRBJ1-6, with D possibly TRBD1 on 6 matching bases. The TCR comes from a man in his fifties with COVID-19, enrolled during active disease. The CDR3 DNA is TGTGCCAGCAGCCAAGATATCCCAGGGGATAATTCACCCCTCCACTTT. Translating it yields CASSQDIPGDNSPLHF.